The clone carrying this T cell receptor beta chain was counted at least ten times. The antigen is not known. With 5 bases clipped from V and 3 bases from J, the junction kept 7 bases outside the gene matches. CDR3 length equals 15 residues. The germline CDR1 and CDR2 sequences are SEHNR and FQNEAQ (reference sequence). This sample stems from a study of post-analysis software for immune sequencing data. Study details: Relapsing-remitting, secondary progressive and progressive-relapsing forms of multiple sclerosis all featured among disease courses.

Unique molecular identifiers featured in each of the TCR beta cDNA libraries. MiXCR was run by TCRdb on the PCR reads, yielding one entry per CDR3 protein. Of some 260,000 distinct CDR3 sequences listed, 35% to 40% were seen once; the top ten hold around 4.7%. The study, taken as a whole, reports: Significantly decreased normalized Chao1 diversity was recorded for multiple sclerosis patients relative to controls. TRBV5-6, TRBV5-1 and TRBV20-1 belonged to a set of a handful of TRBV segments that were more frequent in patients than controls.

The V and J genes are TRBV7-9 and TRBJ2-3, with 8 bases aligning to TRBD1. The specimen was blood. The sequence came from a girl aged 10-17 years with multiple sclerosis. DNA for the CDR3: TGTGCCAGCAGCCCCCCGGGGACAGGAACAGATACGCAGTATTTT. Residues: CASSPPGTGTDTQYF.